The 22 T cell receptor beta chains given below trace back to one sample, sequenced in a study of cytomegalovirus exposure and HLA in healthy donors. Both 60 Vbeta primers and 13 Jbeta primers went into the PCR. Profiled with immunoSEQ multiplex PCR; TCRdb holds only in-frame clones, not every one. The data contain about 130,000 clones, 75% to 90% of them singletons. Material for sequencing was PBMCs. The source of these receptors is a man between 25 and 39 years old in good health and CMV-seronegative.

As to this clone: Mismatch with germline at one junction end may stem from a read error. The chain carries TRBV7-7 and TRBJ2-2; TRBD1 might be the D (6 bases). The CDR3 runs to 15 residues. Germline V gene data show CDR1 as SSHAT and CDR2 as FNYEAQ (reference sequence). Here the CDR3 DNA reads TGTGCTAGCAGCCCCTCCAGGGGGAACACCGGGGAGCTGTTTTTT. Its protein is CASSPSRGNTGELFF.

This sequence joins TRBV7-9 and TRBJ2-1, with D possibly being TRBD2 (5 bases). The CDR3 sequence is 13 residues long. V lost 5 bases and J 4 bases, leaving 9 bases between the germline ends. Germline V gene sequence: CDR1 SEHNR, CDR2 FQNEAQ (reference sequence). The CDR3 nucleotides are TGTGCCAGCAGCCCGGGGTATTACAATGAGCAGTTCTTC. This gives the protein CASSPGYYNEQFF. Based on the CDR3 plus reference TRBV7-9 and TRBJ2-1, the full variable domain is DTGVSQNPRHKITKRGQNVTFRCDPISEHNRLYWYRQTLGQGPEFLTYFQNEAQLEKSRLLSDRFSAERPKGSFSTLEIQRTEQGDSAMYLCASSPGYYNEQFFGPGTRLTVL.

The chain recombines TRBV9 with TRBJ1-1; TRBD1 aligns across 7 bases. The CDR3 is 15 residues long. Trimming took 0 bases from V and 3 from J; bases not matched to a gene: 5. Germline V gene sequence: CDR1 SGDLS, CDR2 YYNGEE. The CDR3 bases are TGTGCCAGCAGCGTAGATGAGGGGGCTTACACTGAAGCTTTCTTT. Residues: CASSVDEGAYTEAFF.

The rearrangement links TRBV18 to TRBJ2-2; possibly TRBD1 for D (5 bases). The CDR3 totals 15 residues. Trimming took off 5 bases at V and 0 bases at J, with 10 bases between the two ends. Looked up from germline, CDR1 is KGHSH and CDR2 is LQKENI. The CDR3 DNA sequence: TGTGCCAGCTCATTAGACAGCCCGAACACCGGGGAGCTGTTTTTT. Translated: CASSLDSPNTGELFF.

Points on this clone: Other DNA sequences in the sample encode the same CDR3. This rearrangement joins TRBV29-1 to TRBJ2-3; D ambiguous. Germline CDR1 is SQVTM and CDR2 is ANQGSEA. Deletions cut 4 bases from V and 1 base from J, with 6 bases between. The CDR3 runs 12 residues. This CDR3 reads CSVVAGTDTQYF. The CDR3 DNA follows: TGCAGCGTTGTCGCAGGCACAGATACGCAGTATTTT.

This chain connects TRBV7-2 to TRBJ2-2; TRBD2 matches at 11 bases. Germline-derived CDR1 and CDR2 are SGHTA and FQGNSA. Unmatched junction bases numbered 1, after V lost 1 base and J lost 6 bases. CDR3 length: 15 amino acids. The CDR3 region is CASSLVSGRAGELFF. In nucleotides, the CDR3 is TGTGCCAGCAGCTTAGTTAGCGGGAGGGCCGGGGAGCTGTTTTTT.

The chain combines TRBV2 with TRBJ1-4, with no clear D. CDR3 length equals 14 residues. The germline gives CDR1 SNHLY, CDR2 FYNNEI. Between the trimmed V and J ends, which lost 8 bases and 0 bases, there was a span of 10 bases. The CDR3 DNA follows: TGTGCCAGCCGACGCGGGACAACTAATGAAAAACTGTTTTTT. It translates to CASRRGTTNEKLFF.

This clone was detected only once. This rearrangement joins TRBV6-1 to TRBJ2-1; D gene unclear. Trimming took 5 bases from V and 0 from J, leaving 8 bases between them. Germline loops: CDR1 MNHNS, CDR2 SASEGT. This CDR3 has 14 amino acids. The CDR3 DNA reads as TGTGCCAGCAGTCCTTACACCTCCTACAATGAGCAGTTCTTC. Its translation: CASSPYTSYNEQFF.

This clone occurred once. CDR3: CASSPRQGGYTDTQYF. Here the CDR3 DNA reads TGTGCCAGCAGCCCAAGACAGGGGGGGTACACAGATACGCAGTATTTT. The J gene is TRBJ2-3, the V gene TRBV7-2; TRBD1 aligns across 9 bases. The CDR3 is 16 amino acids. V trimming: 5 bases; J trimming: 2 bases; junction bases outside the gene matches: 8. Per germline, CDR1 SGHTA and CDR2 FQGNSA. The variable domain in full, completed from reference TRBV7-2 and TRBJ2-3, reads GAGVSQSPSNKVTEKGKDVELRCDPISGHTALYWYRQSLGQGLEFLIYFQGNSAPDKSGLPSDRFSAERTGGSVSTLTIQRTQQEDSAVYLCASSPRQGGYTDTQYFGPGTRLTVL.

This chain connects TRBV5-1 to TRBJ2-7; TRBD2 aligns across 15 bases. Germline loops: CDR1 SGHRS, CDR2 YFSETQ. The CDR3 loop spans 17 amino acids. Germline trimming cut 3 bases from V and 6 bases from J; bases unmatched to any gene: 10. The CDR3 nucleotides read TGCGCCAGCAGCTCCGGACTAGCGGGAGGGATCGTTCGCGAGCAGTACTTC. Its translation: CASSSGLAGGIVREQYF.

Written as DNA, the CDR3 is TGCGCCAGCAGCTTGGGACTAGCGGGACCTTACAATGAGCAGTTCTTC. Protein sequence: CASSLGLAGPYNEQFF. V and J are TRBV5-1 and TRBJ2-1, with 11 bases fitting TRBD2. The CDR3 runs 16 residues. The J segment lost 4 bases and the V segment lost 0 bases, leaving 3 bases of the junction unmatched. Germline V gene data show CDR1 as SGHRS and CDR2 as YFSETQ. The full variable domain, its missing parts supplied by reference TRBV5-1 and TRBJ2-1, is KAGVTQTPRYLIKTRGQQVTLSCSPISGHRSVSWYQQTPGQGLQFLFEYFSETQRNKGNFPGRFSGRQFSNSRSEMNVSTLELGDSALYLCASSLGLAGPYNEQFFGPGTRLTVL.

The gene calls are TRBV11-2 and TRBJ2-1; 9 bases match TRBD1. The germline V gene has CDR1 SGHAT and CDR2 FQNNGV. CDR3 size: 18 residues. The ends lost 1 base at V and 4 bases at J; junction bases unmatched: 11. As DNA, the CDR3 is TGTGCCAGCAGCTTAGTCCCCGCCGGGACAGGGCCTTACAATGAGCAGTTCTTC. Translating it yields CASSLVPAGTGPYNEQFF.

The V and J genes are TRBV27 and TRBJ2-7, with TRBD1 matching over 9 bases. Germline CDR1 is MNHEY and CDR2 is SMNVEV (reference sequence). This CDR3 is 14 amino acids long. The ends lost 0 bases at V and 6 bases at J; junction bases unmatched: 3. CDR3 loop: CASSLSGQGTEQYF. The CDR3 bases are TGTGCCAGCAGTTTATCGGGACAGGGTACCGAGCAGTACTTC.

The chain combines TRBV27 with TRBJ1-4; TRBD1 matches 7 bases. Germline assignment: CDR1 MNHEY and CDR2 SMNVEV (reference sequence). The ends lost 2 bases at V and 8 bases at J; junction bases unmatched: 8. This CDR3 comprises 15 residues. The DNA for the CDR3 is TGTGCCAGCAGTTTAACCCCCACAGGGGTGGAAAAACTGTTTTTT. This encodes CASSLTPTGVEKLFF.

V is TRBV10-1 and J is TRBJ2-1; no definite D call. V lost 2 bases, J lost 0 bases, and 14 bases lay in between. The CDR3 covers 17 residues. Germline V CDR1 and CDR2: WNHNN, SYGVQD (reference sequence). In nucleotides, the CDR3 is TGCGCCAGCAGTGAGGATCTTCTTCCCAGCTCCTACAATGAGCAGTTCTTC. It codes for CASSEDLLPSSYNEQFF.

The rearrangement uses TRBV29-1 and TRBJ1-1, with TRBD1 identical over 7 bases. The CDR3 contains 13 residues. Germline CDR1 SQVTM, CDR2 ANQGSEA. The junction had 8 bases not matched to a gene; V was cut back by 7 bases and J by 3 bases. The CDR3 coding sequence is TGCAGCGCACGACAGGGCGTAGACACTGAAGCTTTCTTT. Translated: CSARQGVDTEAFF.

The chain carries TRBV4-2 and TRBJ2-3, with 8 bases lining up with TRBD2. The junction had 9 bases not matched to a gene; V was cut back by 1 base and J by 0 bases. Germline V gives CDR1 LGHNA, CDR2 YNFKEQ. This CDR3 contains 18 residues. The CDR3 here is CASSQVTLAGLSTDTQYF. The CDR3 nucleotides read TGTGCCAGCAGCCAAGTAACCCTAGCGGGCCTAAGCACAGATACGCAGTATTTT.

V gene TRBV7-8 combines with J gene TRBJ2-3; D call uncertain. This CDR3 is built from 14 residues. CDR1 SGHVS and CDR2 FQNEAQ come from the germline V gene. Trimming removed 1 base from V and 0 bases from J, with 5 bases in between. This chain's CDR3 is CASSLVSSTDTQYF. The CDR3 DNA reads TGTGCCAGCAGCTTAGTTAGCAGCACAGATACGCAGTATTTT.

The V and J genes are TRBV28 and TRBJ2-7, with TRBD2 as a possible D gene (5 bases). The germline V and J ends were trimmed by 5 bases and 0 bases, with 11 bases remaining between them. Germline assignment: CDR1 MDHEN and CDR2 SYDVKM. The CDR3 length is 14 residues. CDR3 region: CASSTTSFSYEQYF. The CDR3 bases are TGTGCCAGCAGTACTACTAGTTTCTCCTACGAGCAGTACTTC.

CDR3 residues: CASSFSPGGPEQYF. DNA for the CDR3: TGTGCCAGCAGTTTTTCCCCCGGGGGGCCCGAGCAGTACTTC. V gene TRBV27 combines with J gene TRBJ2-7; weak D call: TRBD2 (7 bases). Germline V CDR1 and CDR2: MNHEY, SMNVEV (reference sequence). The CDR3 runs 14 residues. The V gene lost 3 bases and the J gene lost 6 bases, with 15 bases spanning the gap.

The rearrangement links TRBV7-2 to TRBJ2-1; 11 nucleotides align to TRBD2. This CDR3 contains 14 residues. Germline trimming cut 8 bases from V and 4 bases from J; bases unmatched to any gene: 4. CDR1 is SGHTA and CDR2 is FQGNSA in the germline V gene. CDR3 bases: TGTGCCAGCGGAACTAGCGGGAGTTACAATGAGCAGTTCTTC. Its protein product is CASGTSGSYNEQFF.

The chain combines TRBV9 with TRBJ2-5, with TRBD1 matching over 7 bases. Germline trimming cut 3 bases from V and 9 bases from J; bases unmatched to any gene: 2. Germline V gene sequence: CDR1 SGDLS, CDR2 YYNGEE. This CDR3 has 11 residues. The CDR3 spells CASSGDRAQYF. CDR3 DNA: TGTGCCAGCAGCGGCGACAGGGCCCAGTACTTC. Variable domain in full (rest from reference TRBV9 and TRBJ2-5): DSGVTQTPKHLITATGQRVTLRCSPRSGDLSVYWYQQSLDQGLQFLIQYYNGEERAKGNILERFSAQQFPDLHSELNLSSLELGDSALYFCASSGDRAQYFGPGTRLLVL.